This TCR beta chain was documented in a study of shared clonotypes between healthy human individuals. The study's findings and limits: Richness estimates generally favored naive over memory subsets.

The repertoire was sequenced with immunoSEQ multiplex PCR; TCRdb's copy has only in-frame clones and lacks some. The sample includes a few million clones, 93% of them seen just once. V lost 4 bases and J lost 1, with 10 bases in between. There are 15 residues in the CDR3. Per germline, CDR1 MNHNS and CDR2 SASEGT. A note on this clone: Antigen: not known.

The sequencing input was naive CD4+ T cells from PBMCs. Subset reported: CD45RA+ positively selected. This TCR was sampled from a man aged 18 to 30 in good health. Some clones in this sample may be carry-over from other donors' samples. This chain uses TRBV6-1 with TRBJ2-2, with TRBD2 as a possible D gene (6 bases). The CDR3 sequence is CASSASRGNTGELFF. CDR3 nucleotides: TGTGCCAGCAGTGCGTCGCGGGGGAACACCGGGGAGCTGTTTTTT.